This T cell receptor (beta chain) comes out of a study of cytomegalovirus exposure and HLA in healthy donors. Whole-study findings and limits: Later work associated roughly 17,000 TCR beta sequences with HLA alleles at 0.05 false discovery rate. What was likely a sequencing artifact was a cluster of highly shared sequence variants.

With 60 Vbeta and 13 Jbeta primers, the PCR was carried out. Sequencing was performed with immunoSEQ multiplex PCR; in TCRdb, only in-frame clones are kept and a portion is missing. The sample consists of 150,000 to 200,000 clones, roughly 80% of them appearing once. A note on this clone: No antigen is known for it.

The ends lost 5 bases at V and 4 bases at J; junction bases unmatched: 8. CDR3 length: 15 residues. Germline V CDR1 and CDR2: MNHEY, SMNVEV (reference sequence). The chain joins TRBV27 to TRBJ2-7; 10 bases map to TRBD1. The TCR originated in a young man in good health and CMV-seronegative. The source material was PBMCs. The CDR3 coding sequence is TGTGCCAGCAGTGCCTCGGGACAGGGGATTTACGAGCAGTACTTC. This gives the protein CASSASGQGIYEQYF.